A single sample is the source of the 26 T cell receptor beta chains below, sequenced in a study of Graves' ophthalmopathy and Graves' hyperthyroidism. Amplification from RNA transcripts yielded the TCR beta CDR3 regions. The first round was an RT-PCR with HTBI primers, and the second round was a multiplex PCR. TCRdb analysed the multiplex PCR reads with MiXCR anew, one entry per CDR3 protein. Among about 390,000 distinct CDR3 sequences listed, roughly 14% were seen once. Sequencing was carried out using peripheral blood. The receptors derive from a woman between 18 and 30 years old with stable Graves' hyperthyroidism.

This clonotype was recorded many times. CDR3 in amino acids: CASSLNGRGSWQPQHF. CDR3 sequence (DNA): TGTGCCAGCAGTTTAAACGGCAGGGGGTCTTGGCAGCCCCAGCATTTT. This chain links TRBV12-3 or TRBV12-4 with TRBJ1-5, with 7 positions matching TRBD1. J was trimmed by 7 bases and V by 2 bases; bases with no gene match: 11. CDR3 size: 16 residues.

This sequence joins TRBV7-3 and TRBJ1-1; D is unresolved. V lost 5 bases to trimming and J lost 4 bases, with 14 bases between them. The germline gives CDR1 SGHTA, CDR2 FQGTGA. The CDR3 contains 14 residues. CDR3 amino acids: CASSPTRAGTEAFF. In DNA, the CDR3 is TGTGCCAGCAGCCCAACTCGGGCTGGCACTGAAGCTTTCTTT.

This CDR3 reads CASNTRIVEEETQYF. CDR3 sequence (DNA): TGTGCCAGCAACACCCGGATCGTGGAGGAGGAGACCCAGTACTTC. The J gene is TRBJ2-5, the V gene TRBV6-1, with a tentative D call TRBD2 (5 bases). V lost 7 bases and J lost 5, with 20 bases in between. CDR3 length: 15 residues. Per germline, CDR1 MNHNS and CDR2 SASEGT.

This clonotype was seen at least ten times. The chain joins TRBV15 to TRBJ2-7, with D uncertain. The CDR3 is made up of 11 amino acids. V lost 5 bases to trimming and J lost 5 bases, with 7 bases between them. CDR1 and CDR2 (germline): LNHNV, YYDKDF (reference sequence). CDR3 sequence: CATSQVDEQYF. The CDR3 nucleotides read TGTGCCACCAGCCAGGTTGACGAGCAGTACTTC.

This clonotype was counted ten times or more. The J gene is TRBJ2-6, the V gene TRBV15; no clear D gene. The CDR3 contains 12 residues. The V gene's germline CDR1 is LNHNV and CDR2 YYDKDF (reference sequence). V shed 8 bases and J shed 0 bases, with 2 bases lying between them. The CDR3 is CATDSGANVLTF. The CDR3 DNA reads TGTGCCACCGACTCTGGGGCCAACGTCCTGACTTTC.

This clonotype has a count of ten or more. The missing conserved phenylalanine or tryptophan at the end of this CDR3 makes a read error likely. V gene TRBV27 combines with J gene TRBJ2-7; 12 positions match TRBD2. CDR3 length: 16 amino acids. Germline CDR1 is MNHEY and CDR2 is SMNVEV (reference sequence). V gave up 5 bases and J gave up 6 bases; unmatched junction bases: 11. CDR3 coding DNA: TGTGCCAGCAGTGCATTCCCACTAGCGGGGGGTTTCGAGCAGTACCTC. This codes for CASSAFPLAGGFEQYL.

This clonotype came up many times. The chain carries TRBV6-5 and TRBJ1-5; D ambiguous. The germline CDR1 and CDR2 sequences are MNHEY and SVGAGI. Trimming shortened V by 0 bases and J by 4 bases, and 10 bases separated the two germline ends. The CDR3 sequence is 15 residues long. The CDR3 sequence is CASSYSNGFNQPQHF. CDR3 DNA: TGTGCCAGCAGTTACTCGAATGGTTTTAATCAGCCCCAGCATTTT.

This clonotype has at least ten counts. This chain uses TRBV5-1 with TRBJ2-7, with 10 bases that match TRBD2. The CDR3 has 15 residues. CDR1 is SGHRS and CDR2 is YFSETQ in the germline V gene. V shed 4 bases and J 7 bases; nucleotides not matched to a gene: 11. CDR3 in DNA: TGCGCCAGCAGCGGCGGAGCGGGGGGGCCGGGTGAGCAGTACTTC. This gives the protein CASSGGAGGPGEQYF.

There are many counts of this clonotype. The V call is TRBV12-3 or TRBV12-4, the J call TRBJ1-1; the D is unclear. The CDR3 is made up of 15 amino acids. The V and J ends lost 3 bases and 6 bases respectively, with 17 bases between them. The CDR3 coding sequence is TGTGCCAGCAGTTTTGCCCGGGTCGTATTCGCTGAAGCTTTCTTT. The encoded protein is CASSFARVVFAEAFF.

This clonotype was seen many times. V and J are TRBV6-5 and TRBJ1-1; D unclear. The ends were cut back, 9 bases at V and 5 bases at J, with 19 bases in the middle. This CDR3 has 14 residues. The germline CDR1 and CDR2 sequences are MNHEY and SVGAGI. CDR3 loop: CASGRGNPLTEAFF. Here the CDR3 DNA reads TGTGCCAGTGGAAGAGGTAACCCCCTGACTGAAGCTTTCTTT.

This clonotype showed up just a few times. The chain recombines TRBV18 with TRBJ2-7, with D tentatively TRBD1 or TRBD2 (7 bases each). This CDR3 region has 14 residues. The germline V gene encodes CDR1 KGHSH and CDR2 LQKENI. With 3 bases removed from V and 5 bases from J, the gap between germline ends came to 14 bases. The CDR3 reads CASSPRQGGNEQYF. CDR3 nucleotide sequence: TGTGCCAGCTCACCCCGACAGGGAGGGAACGAGCAGTACTTC.

This clonotype was detected ten times or more. This sequence joins TRBV6-2 or TRBV6-3 and TRBJ1-1; a possible D gene is TRBD1 (5 bases). V was clipped by 0 bases and J by 1 base, with 15 bases between them. Germline loops: CDR1 MNHEY, CDR2 SVGEGT. This CDR3 region has 17 residues. The CDR3 coding sequence is TGTGCCAGCAGTTACTCTACCAGAGTTGGGGGGAACACTGAAGCTTTCTTT. Residues: CASSYSTRVGGNTEAFF.

This clonotype was recorded many times. The gene calls are TRBV15 and TRBJ1-1; maybe TRBD1 (5 bases). The CDR3 length is 14 residues. The V end was cut by 3 bases, the J end by 6 bases, with 14 bases between. Germline V gives CDR1 LNHNV, CDR2 YYDKDF (reference sequence). In nucleotides, the CDR3 is TGTGCCACCAGCAGGGTCGAAACCAGGGCTGAAGCTTTCTTT. Its protein product is CATSRVETRAEAFF.

In the case of this clonotype: The junction and the germline gene differ at one end; a read error may be behind it. The chain is built from TRBV11-2 and TRBJ2-5; D is unclear. Per the germline V gene, CDR1 is SGHAT and CDR2 is FQNNGV. CDR3 length equals 11 residues. CDR3 nucleotides: TGTGCCAGCAGAGAGCAAGAGACCAAGTACTTC. Its protein is CASREQETKYF.

The CDR3 DNA reads as TGTGCCAGCAGCCGAGGATGGACTAGCGGGGGGGCAAGCCAAGAGACCCAGTACTTC. Translation gives CASSRGWTSGGASQETQYF. The chain employs TRBV11-2 and TRBJ2-5; 15 nucleotides align to TRBD2. Germline CDR1 and CDR2: SGHAT and FQNNGV. Losses at the gene ends were 5 bases for V and 1 base for J; bases not matched to a gene: 11. This CDR3 region has 19 residues.

The sample holds many counts of this clonotype. The rearrangement links TRBV6-1 to TRBJ1-2; TRBD1 might be the D (5 bases). Germline loops: CDR1 MNHNS, CDR2 SASEGT. The ends were cut back, 1 base at V and 8 bases at J, with 11 bases in the middle. This CDR3 is 13 amino acids long. In nucleotides, the CDR3 is TGTGCCAGCAGTGAAGTGGGCCGGGGCGGCTACACCTTC. This gives the protein CASSEVGRGGYTF.

This clonotype is a singleton in its sample. A much larger clone lies a single base off, so this may be a read error. The conserved phenylalanine or tryptophan is not found at the CDR3 terminus, so this likely reflects a read error. The rearrangement uses TRBV7-8 and TRBJ1-5; D gene uncertain. Germline CDR1 reads SGHVS; CDR2 reads FQNEAQ. With 2 bases removed from V and 6 bases from J, the gap between germline ends came to 17 bases. The CDR3 is 16 residues long. Written as DNA, the CDR3 is TGTGCCAGCAGCTTAAGCTCCGGGCCTGCGGGTCAGCCCCAGCATGTT. Translation: CASSLSSGPAGQPQHV.

On this clonotype: Given a much more abundant clone one base away, this may be a read error. A read error is likely, as this CDR3 ends without the conserved phenylalanine or tryptophan. The gene calls are TRBV7-3 and TRBJ1-1; the match to TRBD1 covers 7 bases. CDR1 is SGHTA and CDR2 is FQGTGA in the germline V gene. V lost 2 bases and J lost 0; bases outside the gene matches: 6. CDR3 length: 16 amino acids. In DNA, the CDR3 is TGTGCCAGCAGCTTATCGACAGGGTCCGTGAACACTGAAGCTTTCTCT. It translates to CASSLSTGSVNTEAFS.

This clonotype appeared a few times. The CDR3 DNA follows: TGTGCCAGCAGCACCCAGGGACACTACGAGCAGTACTTC. The encoded protein is CASSTQGHYEQYF. The V gene is TRBV13, the J gene TRBJ2-7; D might be TRBD1 (6 bases). CDR1 and CDR2 (germline): PRHDT, FYEKMQ (reference sequence). The CDR3 contains 13 residues. Deletions cut 5 bases from V and 3 bases from J, with 11 bases between.

Regarding this clonotype: A much larger clonotype is one base distant, so this may be a read error. The chain combines TRBV11-2 with TRBJ1-1, with D possibly TRBD1 on 6 matching bases. The V gene's germline CDR1 is SGHAT and CDR2 FQNNGV. This CDR3 spans 14 amino acids. The DNA for the CDR3 is TGTGCCAGCAGCTTAGGGGGGCTAGGCACTGAAGCTTGCTTT. As protein: CASSLGGLGTEACF.

In this sample, this clonotype turned up many times. This chain uses TRBV20-1 with TRBJ1-1; D possibly corresponds to TRBD1 (5 bases). CDR1 is DFQATT and CDR2 is SNEGSKA in the germline V gene (reference sequence). V lost 0 bases to trimming and J lost 2 bases, with 10 bases between them. The CDR3 is made up of 14 amino acids. The CDR3 coding sequence is TGCAGTGCTAGAGATCACGGGGGAAACACTGAAGCTTTCTTT. Translated, it gives CSARDHGGNTEAFF.

This clonotype has ten or more counts. The V call is TRBV6-1, the J call TRBJ2-7; 9 bases agree with TRBD1. Germline CDR1 and CDR2: MNHNS and SASEGT. The CDR3 consists of 14 residues. V was clipped by 4 bases and J by 1 base; unmatched bases: 2. The CDR3 reads CASSGQGGSYEQYF. The CDR3 DNA reads as TGTGCCAGCAGTGGACAGGGGGGATCCTACGAGCAGTACTTC.

There are many counts of this clonotype. The rearrangement links TRBV27 to TRBJ2-2; TRBD1 agrees at 10 bases. Germline assignment: CDR1 MNHEY and CDR2 SMNVEV (reference sequence). CDR3 size: 15 residues. V lost 6 bases and J lost 1; bases outside the gene matches: 2. The CDR3 sequence is CASSRDRGNTGELFF. CDR3 nucleotide sequence: TGTGCCAGCAGCCGGGACAGGGGGAACACCGGGGAGCTGTTTTTT.

This clonotype was counted many times. The V gene is TRBV20-1, the J gene TRBJ1-2; no definite D call. Between the trimmed V and J ends, which lost 5 bases and 5 bases, there was a span of 12 bases. The CDR3 totals 12 residues. CDR1 and CDR2 from the germline V gene are DFQATT and SNEGSKA (reference sequence). This CDR3 reads CSARLMGYGYTF. As DNA, the CDR3 is TGCAGTGCTCGCTTAATGGGATATGGCTACACCTTC.

This clonotype was detected only a few times. The CDR3 sequence: CASSYLPSGGKDTQYF. The CDR3 DNA reads TGTGCCAGCAGTTACCTCCCTAGCGGGGGGAAGGATACGCAGTATTTT. The chain recombines TRBV6-2 or TRBV6-3 with TRBJ2-3; 11 bases line up with TRBD2. CDR1 MNHEY and CDR2 SVGEGT come from the germline V gene. This CDR3 has 16 residues. V was pared by 2 bases and J by 6 bases, with 7 bases of the junction left unmatched.

The table lists this clonotype with many counts. This chain links TRBV20-1 with TRBJ1-3; D gene uncertain. The CDR3 is 14 residues long. V was trimmed by 2 bases and J by 0 bases, leaving 8 bases between them. Germline CDR1 and CDR2: DFQATT and SNEGSKA (reference sequence). This chain's CDR3 is CSARRPGSGNTIYF. Here the CDR3 DNA reads TGCAGTGCTAGACGTCCAGGCTCTGGAAACACCATATATTTT.